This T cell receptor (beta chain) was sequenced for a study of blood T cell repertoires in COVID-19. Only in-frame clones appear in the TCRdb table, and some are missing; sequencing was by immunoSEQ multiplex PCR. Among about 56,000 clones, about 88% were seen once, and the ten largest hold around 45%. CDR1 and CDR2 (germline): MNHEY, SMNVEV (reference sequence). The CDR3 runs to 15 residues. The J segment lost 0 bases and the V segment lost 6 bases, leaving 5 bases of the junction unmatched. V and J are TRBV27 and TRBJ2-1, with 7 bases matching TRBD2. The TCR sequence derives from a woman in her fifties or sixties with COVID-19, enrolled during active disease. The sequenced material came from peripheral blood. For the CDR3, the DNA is TGTGCCAGCAGGGCTAGCGGTAGCTCCTACAATGAGCAGTTCTTC. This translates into CASRASGSSYNEQFF.